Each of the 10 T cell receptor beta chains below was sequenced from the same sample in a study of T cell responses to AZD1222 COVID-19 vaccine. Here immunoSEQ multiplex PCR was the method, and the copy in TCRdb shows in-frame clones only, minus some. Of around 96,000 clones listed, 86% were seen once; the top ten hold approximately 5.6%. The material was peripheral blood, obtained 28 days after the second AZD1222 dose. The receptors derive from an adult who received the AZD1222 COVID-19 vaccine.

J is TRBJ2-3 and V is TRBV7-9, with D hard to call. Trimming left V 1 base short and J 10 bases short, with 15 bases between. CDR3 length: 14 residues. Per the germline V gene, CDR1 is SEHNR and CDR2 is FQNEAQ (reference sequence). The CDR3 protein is CASSLEGFSSAQYF. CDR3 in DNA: TGTGCCAGCAGCTTAGAAGGCTTCTCTTCCGCGCAGTATTTT.

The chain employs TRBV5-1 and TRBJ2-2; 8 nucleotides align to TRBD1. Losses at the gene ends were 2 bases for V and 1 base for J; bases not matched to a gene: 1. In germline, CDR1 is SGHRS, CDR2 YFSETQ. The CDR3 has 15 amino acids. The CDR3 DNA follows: TGCGCCAGCAGCTTCAGGGGGCAGAACACCGGGGAGCTGTTTTTT. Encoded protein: CASSFRGQNTGELFF.

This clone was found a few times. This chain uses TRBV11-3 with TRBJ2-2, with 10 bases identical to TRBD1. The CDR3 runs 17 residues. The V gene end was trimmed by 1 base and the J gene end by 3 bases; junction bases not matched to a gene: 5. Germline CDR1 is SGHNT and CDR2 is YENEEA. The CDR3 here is CASSLVSGQGYTGELFF. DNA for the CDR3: TGTGCCAGCAGCTTAGTGTCGGGACAGGGGTACACCGGGGAGCTGTTTTTT.

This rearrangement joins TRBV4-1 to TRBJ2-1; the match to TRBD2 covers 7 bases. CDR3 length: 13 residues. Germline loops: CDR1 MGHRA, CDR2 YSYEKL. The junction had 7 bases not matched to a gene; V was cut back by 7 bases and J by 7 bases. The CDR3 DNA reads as TGCGCCAGCACCCCCTCCGGGAGGAATGAGCAGTTCTTC. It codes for CASTPSGRNEQFF.

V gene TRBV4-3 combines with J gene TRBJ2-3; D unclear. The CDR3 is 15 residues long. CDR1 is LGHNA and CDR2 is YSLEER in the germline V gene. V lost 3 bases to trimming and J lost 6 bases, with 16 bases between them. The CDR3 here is CASSQEARRVDTQYF. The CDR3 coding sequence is TGCGCCAGCAGCCAGGAAGCGAGACGGGTGGATACGCAGTATTTT.

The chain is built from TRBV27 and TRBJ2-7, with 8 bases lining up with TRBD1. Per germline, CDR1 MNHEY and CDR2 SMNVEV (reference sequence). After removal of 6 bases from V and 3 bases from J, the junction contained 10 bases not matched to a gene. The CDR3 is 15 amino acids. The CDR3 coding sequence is TGTGCCAGCAGCAGACAGGGGTCCTCGTACTACGAGCAGTACTTC. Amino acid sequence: CASSRQGSSYYEQYF.

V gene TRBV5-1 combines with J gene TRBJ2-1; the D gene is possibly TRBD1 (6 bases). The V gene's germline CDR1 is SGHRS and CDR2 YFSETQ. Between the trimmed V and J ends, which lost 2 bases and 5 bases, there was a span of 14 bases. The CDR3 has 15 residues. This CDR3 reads CASSFVKTGDNEQFF. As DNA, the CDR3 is TGCGCCAGCAGCTTCGTAAAGACAGGCGACAATGAGCAGTTCTTC. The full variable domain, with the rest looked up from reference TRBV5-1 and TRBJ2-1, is KAGVTQTPRYLIKTRGQQVTLSCSPISGHRSVSWYQQTPGQGLQFLFEYFSETQRNKGNFPGRFSGRQFSNSRSEMNVSTLELGDSALYLCASSFVKTGDNEQFFGPGTRLTVL.

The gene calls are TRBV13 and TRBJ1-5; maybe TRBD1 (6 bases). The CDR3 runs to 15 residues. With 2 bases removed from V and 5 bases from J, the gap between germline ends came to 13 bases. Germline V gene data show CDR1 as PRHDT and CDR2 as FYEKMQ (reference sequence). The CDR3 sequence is CASSLRGRPDQPQHF. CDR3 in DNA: TGTGCCAGCAGCTTACGGGGGCGCCCCGATCAGCCCCAGCATTTT.

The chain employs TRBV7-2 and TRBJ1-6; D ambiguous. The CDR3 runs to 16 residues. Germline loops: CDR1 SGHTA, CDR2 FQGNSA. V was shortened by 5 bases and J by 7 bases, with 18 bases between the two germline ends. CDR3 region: CASSAGPLTGNSPLHF. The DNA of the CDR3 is TGTGCCAGCAGCGCCGGACCCCTCACGGGGAATTCACCCCTCCACTTT.

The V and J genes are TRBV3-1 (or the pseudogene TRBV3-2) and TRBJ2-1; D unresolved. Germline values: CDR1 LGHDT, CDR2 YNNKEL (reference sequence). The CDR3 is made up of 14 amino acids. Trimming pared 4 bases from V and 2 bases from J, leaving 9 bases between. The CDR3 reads CASSPGPTYNEQFF. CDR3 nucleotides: TGTGCCAGCAGCCCCGGGCCTACCTACAATGAGCAGTTCTTC.